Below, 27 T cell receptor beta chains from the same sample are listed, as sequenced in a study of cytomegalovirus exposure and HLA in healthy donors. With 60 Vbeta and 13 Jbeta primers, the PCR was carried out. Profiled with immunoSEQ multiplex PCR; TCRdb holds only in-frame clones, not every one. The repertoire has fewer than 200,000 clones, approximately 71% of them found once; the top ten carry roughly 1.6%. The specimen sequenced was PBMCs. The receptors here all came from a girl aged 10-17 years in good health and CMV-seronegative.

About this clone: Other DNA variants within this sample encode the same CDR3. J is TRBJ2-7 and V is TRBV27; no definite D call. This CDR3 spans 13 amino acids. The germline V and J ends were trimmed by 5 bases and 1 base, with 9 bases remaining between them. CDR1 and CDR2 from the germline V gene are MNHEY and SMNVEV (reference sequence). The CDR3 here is CASSPRVSYEQYF. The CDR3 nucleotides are TGTGCCAGCAGTCCCCGTGTGTCCTACGAGCAGTACTTC.

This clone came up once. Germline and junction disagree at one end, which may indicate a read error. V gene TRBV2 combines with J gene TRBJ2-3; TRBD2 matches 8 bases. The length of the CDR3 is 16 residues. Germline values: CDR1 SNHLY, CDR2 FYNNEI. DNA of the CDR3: TGCGCCACCTCGATGGGCGGGGGGTCTAGCACAGATACGCAGTATTTT. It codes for CATSMGGGSSTDTQYF.

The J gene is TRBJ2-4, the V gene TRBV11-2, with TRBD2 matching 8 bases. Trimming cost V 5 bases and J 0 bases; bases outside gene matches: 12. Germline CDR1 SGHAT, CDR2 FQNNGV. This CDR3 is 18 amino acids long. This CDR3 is CASSPYVGSGVAKNIQYF. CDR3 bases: TGTGCCAGCAGCCCCTACGTTGGTAGCGGGGTAGCCAAAAACATTCAGTACTTC. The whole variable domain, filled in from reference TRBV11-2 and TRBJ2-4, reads EAGVAQSPRYKIIEKRQSVAFWCNPISGHATLYWYQQILGQGPKLLIQFQNNGVVDDSQLPKDRFSAERLKGVDSTLKIQPAKLEDSAVYLCASSPYVGSGVAKNIQYFGAGTRLSVL.

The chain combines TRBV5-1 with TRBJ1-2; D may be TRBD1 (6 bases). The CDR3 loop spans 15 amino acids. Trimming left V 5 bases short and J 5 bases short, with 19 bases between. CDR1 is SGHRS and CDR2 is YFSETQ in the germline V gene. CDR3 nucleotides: TGCGCCAGCAGTCCTAATCCCGGGACAAGATATGGCTACACCTTC. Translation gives CASSPNPGTRYGYTF.

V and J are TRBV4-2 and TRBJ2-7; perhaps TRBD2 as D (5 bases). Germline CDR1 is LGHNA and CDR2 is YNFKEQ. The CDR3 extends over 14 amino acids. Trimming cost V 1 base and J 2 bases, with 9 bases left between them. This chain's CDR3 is CASSQGAEAYEQYF. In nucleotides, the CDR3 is TGTGCCAGCAGCCAAGGTGCGGAGGCCTACGAGCAGTACTTC.

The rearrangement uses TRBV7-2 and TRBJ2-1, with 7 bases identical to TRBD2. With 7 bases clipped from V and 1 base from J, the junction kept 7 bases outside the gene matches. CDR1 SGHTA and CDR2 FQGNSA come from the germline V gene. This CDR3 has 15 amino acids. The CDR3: CASMQRGVSYNEQFF. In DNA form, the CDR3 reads TGTGCCAGCATGCAACGGGGGGTGTCCTACAATGAGCAGTTCTTC.

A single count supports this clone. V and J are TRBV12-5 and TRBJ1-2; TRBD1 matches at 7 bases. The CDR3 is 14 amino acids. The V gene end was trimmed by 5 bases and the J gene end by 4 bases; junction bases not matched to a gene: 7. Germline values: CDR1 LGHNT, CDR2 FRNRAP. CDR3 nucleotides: TGTGCTAGTGGTATAGGGGGGACAGTCTATGGCTACACCTTC. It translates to CASGIGGTVYGYTF.

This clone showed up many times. DNA of the CDR3: TGTGCCAGCAGCTTCCAACTAGCGGGGGGGCTTGAGCAGTTCTTC. It encodes CASSFQLAGGLEQFF. The chain uses TRBV13 and TRBJ2-1, with 13 bases aligning to TRBD2. The CDR3 is made up of 15 amino acids. Germline assignment: CDR1 PRHDT and CDR2 FYEKMQ (reference sequence). J lost 9 bases, V lost 3 bases, and 5 bases had no gene match.

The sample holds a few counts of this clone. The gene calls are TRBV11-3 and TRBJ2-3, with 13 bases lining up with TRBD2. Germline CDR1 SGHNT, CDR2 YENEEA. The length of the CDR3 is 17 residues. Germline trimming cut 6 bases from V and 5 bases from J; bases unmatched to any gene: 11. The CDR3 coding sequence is TGTGCCAGCAGTTCCGGGACTAGCGGGGTACATGGAGATACGCAGTATTTT. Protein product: CASSSGTSGVHGDTQYF.

CDR3: CASSLGQGAAYEQYF. DNA of the CDR3: TGCGCCAGCAGCCTAGGACAGGGGGCAGCTTACGAGCAGTACTTC. The J gene is TRBJ2-7, the V gene TRBV5-1; 11 nucleotides line up with TRBD1. With V trimmed by 4 bases and J by 4 bases, 7 bases remained unmatched. The germline V gene encodes CDR1 SGHRS and CDR2 YFSETQ. This CDR3 comprises 15 residues.

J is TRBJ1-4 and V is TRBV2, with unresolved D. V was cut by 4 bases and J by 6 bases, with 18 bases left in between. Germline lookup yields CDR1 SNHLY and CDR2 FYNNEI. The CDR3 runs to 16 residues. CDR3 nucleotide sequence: TGTGCCAGCAGTGGGCCCAGTATGAGGCCGGATGAAAAACTGTTTTTT. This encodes CASSGPSMRPDEKLFF.

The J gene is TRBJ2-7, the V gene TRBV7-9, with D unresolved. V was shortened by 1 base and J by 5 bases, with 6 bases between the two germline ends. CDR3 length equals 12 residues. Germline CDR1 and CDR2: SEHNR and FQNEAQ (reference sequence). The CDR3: CASSLGGDEQYF. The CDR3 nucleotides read TGTGCCAGCAGCTTAGGAGGCGACGAGCAGTACTTC. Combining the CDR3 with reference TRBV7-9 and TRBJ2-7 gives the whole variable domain DTGVSQNPRHKITKRGQNVTFRCDPISEHNRLYWYRQTLGQGPEFLTYFQNEAQLEKSRLLSDRFSAERPKGSFSTLEIQRTEQGDSAMYLCASSLGGDEQYFGPGTRLTVT.

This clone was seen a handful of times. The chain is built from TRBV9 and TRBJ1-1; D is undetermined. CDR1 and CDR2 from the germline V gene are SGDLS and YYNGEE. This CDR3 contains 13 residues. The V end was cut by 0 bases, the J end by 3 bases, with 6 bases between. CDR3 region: CASSVVLDTEAFF. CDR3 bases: TGTGCCAGCAGCGTAGTCCTTGACACTGAAGCTTTCTTT.

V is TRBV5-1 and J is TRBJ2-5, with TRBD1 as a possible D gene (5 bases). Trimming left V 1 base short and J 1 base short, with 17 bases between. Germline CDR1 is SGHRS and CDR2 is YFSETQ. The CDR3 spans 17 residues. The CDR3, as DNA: TGCGCCAGCAGCTTGTACCCGTCGGGTGGGGCCCAAGAGACCCAGTACTTC. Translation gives CASSLYPSGGAQETQYF.

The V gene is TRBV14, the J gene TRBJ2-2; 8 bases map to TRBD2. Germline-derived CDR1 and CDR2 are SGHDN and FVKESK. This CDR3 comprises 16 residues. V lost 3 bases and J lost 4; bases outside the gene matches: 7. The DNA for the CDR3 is TGTGCCAGCAGCCACTATCGAGCGGGGGCCACCGGGGAGCTGTTTTTT. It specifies CASSHYRAGATGELFF.

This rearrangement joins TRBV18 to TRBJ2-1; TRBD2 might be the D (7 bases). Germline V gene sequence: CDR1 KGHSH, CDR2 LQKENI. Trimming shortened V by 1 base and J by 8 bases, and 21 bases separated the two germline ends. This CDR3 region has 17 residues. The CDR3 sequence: CASSPLPAGAAIDEQFF. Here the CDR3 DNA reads TGTGCCAGCTCACCACTGCCCGCGGGGGCAGCAATCGATGAGCAGTTCTTC.

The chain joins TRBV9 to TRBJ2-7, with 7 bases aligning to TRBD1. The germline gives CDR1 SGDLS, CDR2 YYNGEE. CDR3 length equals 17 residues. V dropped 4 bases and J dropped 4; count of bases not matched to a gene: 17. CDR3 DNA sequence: TGTGCCAGCAGCCCCGGACAGGATCTCCGCCTCGGTTACGAGCAGTACTTC. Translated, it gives CASSPGQDLRLGYEQYF.

The CDR3 is CASSPRPEGPSSYEQYF. For the CDR3, the DNA is TGTGCCAGCAGCCCCAGACCGGAGGGACCCAGCTCCTACGAGCAGTACTTC. V is TRBV7-9 and J is TRBJ2-5; D perhaps matches TRBD2 (6 bases). The J call could be wrong; TRBJ2-7 is a better fit for the DNA end. CDR1 SEHNR and CDR2 FQNEAQ come from the germline V gene (reference sequence). This CDR3 spans 17 amino acids.

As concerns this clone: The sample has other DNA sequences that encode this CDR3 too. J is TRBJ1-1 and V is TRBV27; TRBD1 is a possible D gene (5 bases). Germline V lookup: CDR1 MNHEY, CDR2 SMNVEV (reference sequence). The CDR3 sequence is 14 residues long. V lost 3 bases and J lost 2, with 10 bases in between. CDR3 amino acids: CASSFGGTNTEAFF. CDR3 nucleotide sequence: TGTGCCAGCAGTTTCGGGGGGACTAACACTGAAGCTTTCTTT.

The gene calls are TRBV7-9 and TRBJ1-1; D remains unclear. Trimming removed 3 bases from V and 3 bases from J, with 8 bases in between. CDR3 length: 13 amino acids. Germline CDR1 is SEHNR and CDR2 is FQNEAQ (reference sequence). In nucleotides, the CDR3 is TGTGCCAGCAGCTTCGGGAAGGACACTGAAGCTTTCTTT. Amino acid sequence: CASSFGKDTEAFF.

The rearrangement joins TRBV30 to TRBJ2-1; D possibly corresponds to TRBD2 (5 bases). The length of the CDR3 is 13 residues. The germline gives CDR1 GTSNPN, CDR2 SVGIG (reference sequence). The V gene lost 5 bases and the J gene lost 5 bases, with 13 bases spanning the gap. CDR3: CAWVGVSHNEQFF. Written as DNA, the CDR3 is TGTGCCTGGGTCGGGGTCTCACACAATGAGCAGTTCTTC.

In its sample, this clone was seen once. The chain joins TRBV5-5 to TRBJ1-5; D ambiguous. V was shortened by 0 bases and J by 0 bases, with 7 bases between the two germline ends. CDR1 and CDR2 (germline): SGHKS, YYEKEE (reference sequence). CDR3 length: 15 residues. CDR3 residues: CASSLETYSNQPQHF. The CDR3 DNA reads TGTGCCAGCAGCTTGGAGACTTATAGCAATCAGCCCCAGCATTTT.

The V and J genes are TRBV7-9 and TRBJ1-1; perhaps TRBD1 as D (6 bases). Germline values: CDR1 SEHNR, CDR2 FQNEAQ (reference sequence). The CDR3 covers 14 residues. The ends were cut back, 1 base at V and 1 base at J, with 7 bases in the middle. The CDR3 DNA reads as TGTGCCAGCAGCTTAGAAGGGGGGAACACTGAAGCTTTCTTT. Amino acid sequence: CASSLEGGNTEAFF.

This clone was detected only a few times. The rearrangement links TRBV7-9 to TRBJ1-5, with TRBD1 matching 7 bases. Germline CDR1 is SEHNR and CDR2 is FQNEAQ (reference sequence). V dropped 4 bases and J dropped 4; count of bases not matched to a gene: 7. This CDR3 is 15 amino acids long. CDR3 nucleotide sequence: TGTGCCAGCAGCTCAACGACAGGGAAGAATCAGCCCCAGCATTTT. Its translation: CASSSTTGKNQPQHF. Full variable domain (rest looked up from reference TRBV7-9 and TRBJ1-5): DTGVSQNPRHKITKRGQNVTFRCDPISEHNRLYWYRQTLGQGPEFLTYFQNEAQLEKSRLLSDRFSAERPKGSFSTLEIQRTEQGDSAMYLCASSSTTGKNQPQHFGDGTRLSIL.

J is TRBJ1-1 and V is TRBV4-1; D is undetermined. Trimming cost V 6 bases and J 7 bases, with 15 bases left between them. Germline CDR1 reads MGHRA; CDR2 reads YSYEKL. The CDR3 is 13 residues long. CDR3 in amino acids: CASRQPSGYEAFF. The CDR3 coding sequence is TGCGCCAGCAGACAACCCTCAGGCTATGAAGCTTTCTTT.

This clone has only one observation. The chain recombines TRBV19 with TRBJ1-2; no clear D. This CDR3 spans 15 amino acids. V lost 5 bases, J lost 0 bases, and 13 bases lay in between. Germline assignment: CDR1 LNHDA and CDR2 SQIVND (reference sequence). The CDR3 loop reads CASSPQTAANYGYTF. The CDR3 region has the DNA TGTGCCAGTAGTCCCCAGACTGCAGCTAACTATGGCTACACCTTC.

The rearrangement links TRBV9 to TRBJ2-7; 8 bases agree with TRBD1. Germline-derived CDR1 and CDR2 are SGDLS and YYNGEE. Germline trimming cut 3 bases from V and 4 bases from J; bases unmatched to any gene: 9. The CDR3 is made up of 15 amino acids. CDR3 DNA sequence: TGTGCCAGCAGCGAGGGAATTGGACAGGGTTACGAGCAGTACTTC. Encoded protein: CASSEGIGQGYEQYF.